This TCR beta chain stems from a study of blood T cell repertoires in COVID-19. Concerning this clone itself: The same CDR3 also results from other DNA sequences found in this sample.

V was trimmed by 4 bases and J by 2 bases, leaving 8 bases between them. Per germline, CDR1 SGHTA and CDR2 FQGNSA. This CDR3 is built from 13 residues. Participant ages covered about 18 to 95 years across 25 or so US areas. The method was immunoSEQ multiplex PCR; TCRdb's version includes in-frame clones alone and lacks a portion of them. Of approximately 230,000 clones in the sample, approximately 80% were seen once. The receptor's source is a man aged 40-50 years who had recovered from COVID-19. V gene TRBV7-2 combines with J gene TRBJ1-1; perhaps TRBD1 as D (6 bases). Sample: PBMCs or T cells enriched from blood (not recorded which). The CDR3 DNA sequence: TGTGCCAGCAGCTCACAGGGTAACACTGAAGCTTTCTTT. This codes for CASSSQGNTEAFF.